This entry describes one T cell receptor beta chain. Some clones are missing from TCRdb's copy, which holds only in-frame ones; the method was immunoSEQ multiplex PCR. In the table there are 400,000 to 550,000 clones, about 89% of which are singletons. This entry is derived from a study of blood T cell repertoires in COVID-19. Study overall: Acute and convalescent COVID-19 samples came from the United States, Italy and Spain.

The CDR3 loop spans 13 amino acids. Per the germline V gene, CDR1 is SGDLS and CDR2 is YYNGEE. V lost 0 bases, J lost 5 bases, and 8 bases lay in between. This chain joins TRBV9 and TRBJ1-1; D might be TRBD1 (6 bases). This receptor was identified in a woman in her 30s with acute or convalescent COVID-19. Sample: peripheral blood. The CDR3 DNA reads TGTGCCAGCAGCGTAGGACAGGAAACTGAAGCTTTCTTT. Protein product: CASSVGQETEAFF.